The clone carrying this TCR beta chain was counted at least ten times. Its antigen is undetermined. This sample is drawn from a study of T cell repertoires in cytomegalovirus infection. TCRdb recomputed calls from the reads with MiXCR, one row per CDR3 protein. The top ten clones hold about 14% of a sample with some 940,000 distinct CDR3 sequences, approximately 31% of them seen once. Trimming removed 0 bases at V and 7 bases at J, with 7 bases between. This CDR3 spans 14 amino acids. The germline V gene encodes CDR1 SGHTA and CDR2 FQGNSA. This receptor was obtained from a human donor in good health (CMV status not recorded). Some clones in this sample may be carry-over from other donors' samples. Sequencing used cultured CD8+ T cells from PBMCs, obtained from culture after CMV antigen stimulation. V gene TRBV7-2 combines with J gene TRBJ1-6; D not resolved. The CDR3 DNA is TGTGCCAGCAGCTTAGCGGAACCAAATTCACCCCTCCACTTT. Translation: CASSLAEPNSPLHF.